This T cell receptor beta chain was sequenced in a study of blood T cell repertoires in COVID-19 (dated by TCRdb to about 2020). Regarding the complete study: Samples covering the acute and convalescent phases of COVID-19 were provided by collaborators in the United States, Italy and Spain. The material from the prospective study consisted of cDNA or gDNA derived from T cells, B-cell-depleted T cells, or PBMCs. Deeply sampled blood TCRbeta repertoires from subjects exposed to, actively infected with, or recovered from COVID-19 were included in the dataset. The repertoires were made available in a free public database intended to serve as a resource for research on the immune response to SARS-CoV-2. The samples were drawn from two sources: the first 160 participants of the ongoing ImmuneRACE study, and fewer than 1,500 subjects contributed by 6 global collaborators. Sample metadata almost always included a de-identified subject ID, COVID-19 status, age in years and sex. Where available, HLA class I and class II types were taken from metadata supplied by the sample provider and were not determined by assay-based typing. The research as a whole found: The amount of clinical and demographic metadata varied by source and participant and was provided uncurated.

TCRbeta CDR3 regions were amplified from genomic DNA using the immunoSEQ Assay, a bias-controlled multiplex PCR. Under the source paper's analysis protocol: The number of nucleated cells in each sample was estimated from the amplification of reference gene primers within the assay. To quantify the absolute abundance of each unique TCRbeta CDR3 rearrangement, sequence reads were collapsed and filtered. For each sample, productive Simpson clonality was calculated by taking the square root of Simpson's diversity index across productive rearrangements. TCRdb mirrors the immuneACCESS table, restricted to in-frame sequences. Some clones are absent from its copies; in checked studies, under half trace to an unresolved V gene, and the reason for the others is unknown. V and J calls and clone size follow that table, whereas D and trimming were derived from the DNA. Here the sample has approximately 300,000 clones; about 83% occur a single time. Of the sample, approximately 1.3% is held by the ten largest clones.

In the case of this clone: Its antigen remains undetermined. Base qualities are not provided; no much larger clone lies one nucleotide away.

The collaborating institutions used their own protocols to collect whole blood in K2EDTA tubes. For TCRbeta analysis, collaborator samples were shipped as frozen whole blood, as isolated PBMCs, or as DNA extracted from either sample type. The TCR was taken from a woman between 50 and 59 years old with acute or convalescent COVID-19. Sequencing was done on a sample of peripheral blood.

DNA sequence: TGTGCCAGCAGCCAAGACAGCTCCTACAATGAGCAGTTCTTC. The encoded protein is CASSQDSSYNEQFF. The chain is made from TRBV3-1 (or the pseudogene TRBV3-2) and TRBJ2-1, with an unclear D gene assignment. V is cut by 0 bases and J by 0 bases, and the space between the germline ends is 3 bases. The CDR3 sequence holds 14 residues, the cysteine and phenylalanine included. Kept here is only the CDR3 DNA, which spans 42 bases and is read in frame from base 1. The germline V gene (reference sequence) sets CDR1 to LGHDT and CDR2 to YNNKEL.